This T cell receptor beta chain was found in a study of blood T cells in healthy people across ages. General study points: Relative to aged donors, long-lived donors carried more naive CD4+ cells and displayed higher diversity. CMV status of donors was unknown, possibly confounding expanded clonotype changes.

The use of a sample-barcoded 5' primer and a J-beta primer mix characterized a second PCR of about 7 to 12 cycles. TCRdb independently ran MiXCR on the 5' RACE reads; one entry per CDR3 protein. This table has hundreds of thousands of distinct CDR3 sequences, approximately 53% appearing once. Germline CDR1 reads DFQATT; CDR2 reads SNEGSKA (reference sequence). V lost 3 bases and J lost 0, with 15 bases in between. The CDR3 runs to 15 residues. For this clonotype: Its antigen remains unidentified.

This chain joins TRBV20-1 and TRBJ2-7; D not certain. The source is a man between 35 and 55 years old in good health. The sequenced sample consisted of blood. As DNA, the CDR3 is TGCAGTGCTAGGTCATCGCTCCACTACTCCTACGAGCAGTACTTC. Protein: CSARSSLHYSYEQYF.